The entry that follows covers one T cell receptor beta chain sequence. Its antigen remains unidentified. The read ends 3 residues before the CDR3 terminus; that terminus is restored from the germline J gene. The sample originates from a study of T cells in women clearing cervical HPV infection. Whole-study findings and limits: TRBV6-7 relative abundance averaged approximately 0.11% in cases and 0.15% to 0.2% in controls.

Sequencing was performed with immunoSEQ multiplex PCR; in TCRdb, only in-frame clones are kept and a portion is missing. The sample includes around 30,000 clones. Per germline, CDR1 DFQATT and CDR2 SNEGSKA (reference sequence). V dropped 0 bases and J dropped 5 bases, with 16 bases sitting between them. The CDR3 loop spans 15 amino acids. Material for sequencing was blood buffy coat. The chain recombines TRBV20-1 with TRBJ1-1, with a tentative D call TRBD1 (5 bases). The receptor comes from a woman aged 18-70 years with a cervical HPV16 infection that either progressed to CIN3+ or cleared (not recorded which). The CDR3 DNA, read in part, is TGCAGTGCTAGAGATGGGCGGGGCTCCATAACTGAA. Translation: CSARDGRGSITE. The whole CDR3 protein reads CSARDGRGSITEAFF.